These 13 T cell receptor beta chains came from one sample sequenced in a study of molecular identifiers for immune sequencing clone quantification. MiXCR was run by TCRdb on the PCR reads, yielding one entry per CDR3 protein. The data hold about 54,000 distinct CDR3 sequences, with less than 25% observed a single time. The sample comprised naive CD8+ T cells from blood, with Jurkat cell RNA spiked in. Subset denoted: FACS-sorted CD8+CD4-CCR7+CD45RA+ naive T cells. The receptors originated from a human donor in good health. Some libraries in this study had Jurkat cell RNA spiked in.

Details on this clonotype: The germline gene is not matched at one end of the junction; a read error may be the cause. V is TRBV27 and J is TRBJ2-6, with TRBD1 identical over 8 bases. CDR3 length: 18 residues. From germline, CDR1 is MNHEY and CDR2 SMNVEV (reference sequence). The CDR3 bases are TGTGCCAGCAGCCCCGGGACAGGTATTGGGATTGGGGCCAACTTCCTGACTTTC. Translating it yields CASSPGTGIGIGANFLTF. The variable domain in full, with the rest retrieved from reference TRBV27 and TRBJ2-6, is EAQVTQNPRYLITVTGKKLTVTCSQNMNHEYMSWYRQDPGLGLRQIYYSMNVEVTDKGDVPEGYKVSRKEKRNFPLILESPSPNQTSLYFCASSPGTGIGIGANFLTFGAGSRLTVL.

J is TRBJ2-7 and V is TRBV20-1; 9 positions match TRBD1. Per the germline V gene, CDR1 is DFQATT and CDR2 is SNEGSKA (reference sequence). The length of the CDR3 is 14 residues. As DNA, the CDR3 is TGCAGGGCCAAAGACAGGGGGTCCTCCTACGAGCAGTACTTC. Translated, it gives CRAKDRGSSYEQYF.

Notes on this clonotype: The junction departs from germline at one end; a sequencing error may be responsible. The genes are TRBV15 and TRBJ2-7; D is unresolved. This CDR3 spans 14 amino acids. Looked up from germline, CDR1 is LNHNV and CDR2 is YYDKDF (reference sequence). CDR3 DNA: TGTGCCACCAACACAGAAAACACCACCTACGAGCAATACTTC. Protein sequence: CATNTENTTYEQYF.

This clonotype has a count of ten or more. J is TRBJ2-3 and V is TRBV7-2; D is unclear. V shed 5 bases and J shed 0 bases, with 6 bases lying between them. The CDR3 covers 13 residues. Looked up from germline, CDR1 is SGHTA and CDR2 is FQGNSA. CDR3 residues: CASSEISTDTQYF. The CDR3 DNA reads TGTGCCAGCAGCGAGATTAGCACAGATACGCAGTATTTT.

This clonotype was seen at least ten times. The gene calls are TRBV7-9 and TRBJ2-7, with D possibly TRBD1 on 6 matching bases. Looked up from germline, CDR1 is SEHNR and CDR2 is FQNEAQ (reference sequence). The CDR3 sequence is 14 residues long. The V gene lost 5 bases and the J gene lost 3 bases, with 14 bases spanning the gap. The DNA for the CDR3 is TGTGCCAGCAGCCCTCAGGGACACATCTACGAGCAGTACTTC. It encodes CASSPQGHIYEQYF.

In this sample, this clonotype turned up many times. The CDR3 nucleotides read TGTGCCAGCAGTTCCACTAGGGACAGGGTTGGCGATACGCAGTATTTT. Translation gives CASSSTRDRVGDTQYF. The chain is built from TRBV28 and TRBJ2-3; 9 bases match TRBD1. Germline assignment: CDR1 MDHEN and CDR2 SYDVKM. CDR3 length: 16 amino acids. Losses at the gene ends were 4 bases for V and 6 bases for J; bases not matched to a gene: 11. Full variable domain (rest looked up from reference TRBV28 and TRBJ2-3): DVKVTQSSRYLVKRTGEKVFLECVQDMDHENMFWYRQDPGLGLRLIYFSYDVKMKEKGDIPEGYSVSREKKERFSLILESASTNQTSMYLCASSSTRDRVGDTQYFGPGTRLTVL.

This clonotype was recorded many times. The chain uses TRBV7-9 and TRBJ1-1; no reliable D call. In germline, CDR1 is SEHNR, CDR2 FQNEAQ (reference sequence). The CDR3 runs 14 residues. Trimming pared 5 bases from V and 4 bases from J, leaving 14 bases between. CDR3: CASSTNRAITEAFF. DNA of the CDR3: TGTGCCAGCAGCACAAACCGGGCCATCACTGAAGCTTTCTTT.

The count of this clonotype is one. Possible read error: a much larger clone is one base away. No conserved phenylalanine or tryptophan is present at the end of the CDR3, so a read error is the likely explanation. This chain uses TRBV28 with TRBJ2-3, with D tentatively TRBD1 or TRBD2 (5 bases each). Germline V gene data show CDR1 as MDHEN and CDR2 as SYDVKM. There are 14 residues in the CDR3. The germline V and J ends were trimmed by 3 bases and 6 bases, with 13 bases remaining between them. The CDR3 coding sequence is TGTGCCAGCAGTTTTCCAGGGACGACGGATACGCAGTATTCT. Amino acid sequence: CASSFPGTTDTQYS.

Details on this clonotype: A much larger clone lies a single base off, so this may be a read error. This chain links TRBV5-4 with TRBJ1-1; D might be TRBD1 (5 bases). This CDR3 spans 13 amino acids. Germline-derived CDR1 and CDR2 are SGHNT and YYREEE (reference sequence). CDR3 sequence reads: CASRIQENTEALF. The CDR3 region has the DNA TGTGCCAGCAGGATACAGGAGAACACTGAAGCTCTCTTT.

This clonotype has just a few counts. As DNA, the CDR3 is TGTGCCAGCAGTTCAGGAGCGGGAGGGCCCTCTGAGCAGTACTTC. Translated: CASSSGAGGPSEQYF. The rearrangement links TRBV27 to TRBJ2-7, with 10 bases that match TRBD2. The V segment lost 4 bases and the J segment 7 bases; nucleotides outside the gene matches: 10. Germline assignment: CDR1 MNHEY and CDR2 SMNVEV (reference sequence). This CDR3 has 15 residues.

As to this clonotype: A single base separates this from a much larger clone, so it may be a read error. The chain combines TRBV2 with TRBJ2-5; D is perhaps TRBD2 (6 bases). Germline V lookup: CDR1 SNHLY, CDR2 FYNNEI. The CDR3 sequence is 16 residues long. Trimming stripped 7 bases from V and 4 bases from J, with 22 bases between. CDR3 sequence reads: CASIGDTPRGSETQYF. The CDR3 DNA follows: TGTGCCAGCATCGGCGATACTCCCCGGGGGTCAGAGACCCAGTACTTC. The full variable domain, in which reference TRBV2 and TRBJ2-5 provide the parts outside the CDR3, is EPEVTQTPSHQVTQMGQEVILRCVPISNHLYFYWYRQILGQKVEFLVSFYNNEISEKSEIFDDQFSVERPDGSNFTLKIRSTKLEDSAMYFCASIGDTPRGSETQYFGPGTRLLVL.

This clonotype was seen ten or more times. The chain links TRBV7-9 to TRBJ2-2, with TRBD2 identical over 8 bases. The V segment lost 5 bases and the J segment 4 bases; nucleotides outside the gene matches: 9. CDR1 is SEHNR, CDR2 FQNEAQ, per germline (reference sequence). The CDR3 has 16 residues. CDR3 sequence reads: CASSHPGTSSTGELFF. In nucleotides, the CDR3 is TGTGCCAGCAGCCACCCCGGGACTAGTTCCACCGGGGAGCTGTTTTTT.

This clonotype was counted at least ten times. This chain connects TRBV20-1 to TRBJ2-7; 11 bases map to TRBD2. Germline loops: CDR1 DFQATT, CDR2 SNEGSKA (reference sequence). V was clipped by 2 bases and J by 5 bases; unmatched bases: 8. The CDR3 length is 15 residues. CDR3 sequence reads: CSARPPTSGIHEQYF. The CDR3 coding sequence is TGCAGTGCTAGACCCCCGACTAGCGGGATACACGAGCAGTACTTC.